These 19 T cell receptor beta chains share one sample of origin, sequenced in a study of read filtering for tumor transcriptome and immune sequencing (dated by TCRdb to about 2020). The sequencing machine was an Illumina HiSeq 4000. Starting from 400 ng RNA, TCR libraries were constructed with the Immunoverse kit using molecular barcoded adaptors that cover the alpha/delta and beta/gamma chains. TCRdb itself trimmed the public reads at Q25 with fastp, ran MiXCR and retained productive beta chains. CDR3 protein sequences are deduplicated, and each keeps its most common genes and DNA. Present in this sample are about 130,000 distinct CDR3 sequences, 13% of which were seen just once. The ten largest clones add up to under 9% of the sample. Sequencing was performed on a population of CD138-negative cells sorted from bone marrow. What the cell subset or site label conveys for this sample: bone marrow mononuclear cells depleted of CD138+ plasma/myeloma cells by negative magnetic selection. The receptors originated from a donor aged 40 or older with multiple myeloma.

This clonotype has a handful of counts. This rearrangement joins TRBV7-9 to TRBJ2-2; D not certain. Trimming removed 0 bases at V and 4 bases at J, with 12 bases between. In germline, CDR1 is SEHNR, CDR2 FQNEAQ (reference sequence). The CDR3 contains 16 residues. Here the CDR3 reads CASSLASVIGTGELFF. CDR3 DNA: TGTGCCAGCAGCTTAGCGTCCGTCATTGGCACCGGGGAGCTGTTTTTT. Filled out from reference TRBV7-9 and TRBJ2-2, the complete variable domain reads DTGVSQNPRHKITKRGQNVTFRCDPISEHNRLYWYRQTLGQGPEFLTYFQNEAQLEKSRLLSDRFSAERPKGSFSTLEIQRTEQGDSAMYLCASSLASVIGTGELFFGEGSRLTVL.

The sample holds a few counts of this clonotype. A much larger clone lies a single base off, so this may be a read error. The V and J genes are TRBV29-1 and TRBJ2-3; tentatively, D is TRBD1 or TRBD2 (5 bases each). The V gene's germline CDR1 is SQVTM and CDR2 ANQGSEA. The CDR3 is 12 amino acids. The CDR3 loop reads CSVGGITDAQYF. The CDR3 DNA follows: TGCAGCGTTGGGGGGATCACAGATGCGCAGTATTTT.

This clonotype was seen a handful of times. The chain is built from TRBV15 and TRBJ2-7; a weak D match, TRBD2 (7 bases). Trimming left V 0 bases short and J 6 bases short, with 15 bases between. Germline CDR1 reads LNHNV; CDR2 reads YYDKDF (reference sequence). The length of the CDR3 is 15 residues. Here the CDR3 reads CATSRDRAGALEQYF. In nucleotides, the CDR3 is TGTGCCACCAGCAGAGATCGGGCGGGGGCCCTCGAGCAGTACTTC.

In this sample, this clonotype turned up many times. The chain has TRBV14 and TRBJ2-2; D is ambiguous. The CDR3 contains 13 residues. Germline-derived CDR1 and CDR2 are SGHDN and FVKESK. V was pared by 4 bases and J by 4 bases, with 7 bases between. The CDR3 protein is CASSPQRTGELFF. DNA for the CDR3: TGTGCCAGCAGCCCCCAGCGCACCGGGGAGCTGTTTTTT.

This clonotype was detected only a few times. CDR3 nucleotide sequence: TGTGCCAGCAGAGGACAGGGGGCGGTAGGAACTGAAGCTTTCTTT. This sequence encodes CASRGQGAVGTEAFF. The chain has TRBV19 and TRBJ1-1, with TRBD1 matching 11 bases. Unmatched junction bases numbered 11, after V lost 9 bases and J lost 5 bases. The CDR3 sequence is 15 residues long. The germline V gene has CDR1 LNHDA and CDR2 SQIVND (reference sequence).

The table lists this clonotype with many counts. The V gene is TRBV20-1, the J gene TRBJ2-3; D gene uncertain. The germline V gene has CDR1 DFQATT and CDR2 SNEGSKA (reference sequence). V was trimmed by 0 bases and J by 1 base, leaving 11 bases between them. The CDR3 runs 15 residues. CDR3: CSARDFSGGTDTQYF. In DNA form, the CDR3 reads TGCAGTGCTAGAGATTTTAGTGGGGGCACAGATACGCAGTATTTT.

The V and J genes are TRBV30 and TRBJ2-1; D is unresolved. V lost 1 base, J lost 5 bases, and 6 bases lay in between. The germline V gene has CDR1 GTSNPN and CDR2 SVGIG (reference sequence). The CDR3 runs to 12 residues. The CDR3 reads CAWSEEDNEQFF. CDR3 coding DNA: TGTGCCTGGAGTGAAGAGGACAATGAGCAGTTCTTC.

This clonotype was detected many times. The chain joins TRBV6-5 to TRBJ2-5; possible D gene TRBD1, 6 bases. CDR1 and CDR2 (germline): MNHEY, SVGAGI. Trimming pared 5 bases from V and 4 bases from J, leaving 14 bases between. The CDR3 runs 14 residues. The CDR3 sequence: CASSNPQGRETQYF. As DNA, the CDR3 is TGTGCCAGCAGTAATCCCCAGGGGAGAGAGACCCAGTACTTC.

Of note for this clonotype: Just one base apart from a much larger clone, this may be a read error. Written as DNA, the CDR3 is TGTGCCAGCAGGAGAGGAAATGAGCAGCTCTTC. Protein product: CASRRGNEQLF. This chain links TRBV13 with TRBJ2-1; D is uncertain. Germline V gene sequence: CDR1 PRHDT, CDR2 FYEKMQ (reference sequence). The CDR3 is 11 amino acids.

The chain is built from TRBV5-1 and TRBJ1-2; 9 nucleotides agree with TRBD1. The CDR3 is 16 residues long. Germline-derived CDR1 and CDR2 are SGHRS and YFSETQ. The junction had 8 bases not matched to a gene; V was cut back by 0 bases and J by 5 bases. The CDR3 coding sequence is TGCGCCAGCAGCTTGGCCTGGGACAGGGAGGAATATGGCTACACCTTC. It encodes CASSLAWDREEYGYTF. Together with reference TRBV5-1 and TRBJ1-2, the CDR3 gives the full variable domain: KAGVTQTPRYLIKTRGQQVTLSCSPISGHRSVSWYQQTPGQGLQFLFEYFSETQRNKGNFPGRFSGRQFSNSRSEMNVSTLELGDSALYLCASSLAWDREEYGYTFGSGTRLTVV.

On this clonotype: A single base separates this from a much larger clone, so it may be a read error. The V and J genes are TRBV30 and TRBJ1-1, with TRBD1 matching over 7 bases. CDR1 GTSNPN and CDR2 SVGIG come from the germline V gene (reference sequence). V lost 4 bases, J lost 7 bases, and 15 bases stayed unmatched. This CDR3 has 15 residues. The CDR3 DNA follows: TGTGCCTGGATCAACCGAGGGGGCCGAGGGAATGAAGCTTTCTTT. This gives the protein CAWINRGGRGNEAFF.

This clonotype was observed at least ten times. Written as DNA, the CDR3 is TGCAGCGCCGGAACATCAGATACGCAGTATTTT. As protein: CSAGTSDTQYF. The rearrangement links TRBV29-1 to TRBJ2-3; D remains unclear. The length of the CDR3 is 11 residues. V lost 7 bases and J lost 4, with 9 bases in between. CDR1 and CDR2 (germline): SQVTM, ANQGSEA.

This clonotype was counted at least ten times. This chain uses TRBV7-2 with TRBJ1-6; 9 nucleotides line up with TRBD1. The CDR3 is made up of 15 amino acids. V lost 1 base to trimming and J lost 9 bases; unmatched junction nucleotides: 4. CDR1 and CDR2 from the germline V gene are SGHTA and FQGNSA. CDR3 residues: CASSLVQGAGSPLHF. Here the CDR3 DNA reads TGTGCCAGCAGCTTAGTACAGGGGGCCGGTTCACCCCTCCACTTT.

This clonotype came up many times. The CDR3 region is CASSQETGAAGEQFF. CDR3 DNA sequence: TGTGCCAGCAGCCAAGAGACAGGGGCTGCCGGTGAGCAGTTCTTC. The rearrangement uses TRBV7-8 and TRBJ2-1; 8 bases agree with TRBD1. The CDR3 is 15 residues long. The trim removed 5 bases at V and 9 bases at J, leaving 12 bases unmatched. CDR1 is SGHVS and CDR2 is FQNEAQ in the germline V gene.

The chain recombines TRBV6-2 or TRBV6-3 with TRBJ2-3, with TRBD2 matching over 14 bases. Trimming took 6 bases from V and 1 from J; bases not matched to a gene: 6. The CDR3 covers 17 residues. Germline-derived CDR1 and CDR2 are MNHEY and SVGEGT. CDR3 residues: CASRGLAGGRRTDTQYF. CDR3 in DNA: TGTGCCAGCAGAGGACTAGCGGGAGGCCGTCGCACAGATACGCAGTATTTT.

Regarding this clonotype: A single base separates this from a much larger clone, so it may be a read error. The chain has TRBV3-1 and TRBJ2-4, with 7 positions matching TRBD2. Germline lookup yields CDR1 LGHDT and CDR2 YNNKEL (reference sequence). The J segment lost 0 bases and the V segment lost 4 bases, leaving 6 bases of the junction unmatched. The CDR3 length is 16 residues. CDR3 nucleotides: TGTGCCAGCAGCCCGGGACTAATGTCAGCCAAAAACATTCAGTACTTC. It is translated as CASSPGLMSAKNIQYF.

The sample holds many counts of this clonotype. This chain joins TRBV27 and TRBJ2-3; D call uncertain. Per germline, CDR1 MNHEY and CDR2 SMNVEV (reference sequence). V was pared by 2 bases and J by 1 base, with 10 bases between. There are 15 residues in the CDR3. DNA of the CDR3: TGTGCCAGCAGTTTAAGCTTCAAGGGCACAGATACGCAGTATTTT. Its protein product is CASSLSFKGTDTQYF.

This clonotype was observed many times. For the CDR3, the DNA is TGTGCCAGCAGCTTTCGGGGTAACGAGCAGTACTTC. This sequence encodes CASSFRGNEQYF. The chain combines TRBV7-9 with TRBJ2-7; TRBD2 is a possible D gene (5 bases). Trimming left V 3 bases short and J 5 bases short, with 8 bases between. From germline, CDR1 is SEHNR and CDR2 FQNEAQ (reference sequence). This CDR3 contains 12 residues.

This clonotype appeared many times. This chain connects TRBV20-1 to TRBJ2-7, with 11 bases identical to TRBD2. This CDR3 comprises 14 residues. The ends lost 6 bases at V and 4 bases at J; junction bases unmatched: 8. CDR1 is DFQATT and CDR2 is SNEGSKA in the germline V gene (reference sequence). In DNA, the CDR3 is TGCAGTGCAATTAGCGGGAGGGCCGAGTACGAGCAGTACTTC. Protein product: CSAISGRAEYEQYF.